Reported below is one TCR beta chain. Ten or more counts support this clonotype. Its antigen remains undetermined. Per-nucleotide qualities are absent, and no much larger clonotype sits a single base away. The method was multiplex PCR. For sequencing, an Illumina HiSeq 4000 was employed. To build TCR beta libraries, CDR3 regions were amplified by Arm-PCR using iRepertoire HTBI primers. Before sequencing, the PCR products underwent gel purification. The study's processing was this. A total of 62 TRBV and some 13 TRBJ segments were identified across samples and were used for gene usage analysis of CDR3 amino acid clonotypes. COPE and FqMerger were used to merge the filtered high-quality paired reads into contigs. BLAST was used to align contigs to IMGT TRBV, TRBD and TRBJ reference genes, with CDR3 defined following IMGT. Any clonotype with a frequency above 0.1% was classified as a highly expanded clone. Shannon entropy served as the measure of repertoire diversity, while the Gini coefficient captured V-J evenness. Clonotypes shared by more than one individual were considered public. TCRdb redid the processing of the public reads, applying fastp at Q25 and MiXCR, and retained in-frame beta chains. Rows merge per CDR3 protein into single entries with the most common DNA and genes. For this entry, the V and J calls and clone size follow TCRdb and not the study's own pipeline. The sample contains about 400,000 distinct CDR3 sequences, roughly 20% of them found a single time. In total, the top ten clones hold around 20% of the sample.

In light of the paper, this sample's time point label describes: persistent/refractory GD, antithyroid drugs over 5 years with positive TRAb. For both TCR sequencing and RNA sequencing, RNA was extracted from PBMCs in TRIzol. Graves' disease was diagnosed according to American Thyroid Association guidelines. The patients came from an endocrinology department in Xi'an, China. Each patient gave roughly 10 milliliters of peripheral blood, collected in an EDTA anticoagulant tube. Ficoll Paque Plus density gradient separation was used to isolate PBMCs, and no further T cell sorting was performed. RNA quality was checked with an Agilent 2100 Bioanalyzer and agarose gel, and concentration with a NanoDrop 2000. Trimming at the junction amounts to 2 bases on V and 4 bases on J, and the germline ends lie 3 bases apart. Based on the germline V gene, the CDR1 and CDR2 sequences are SNHLY and FYNNEI. The CDR3, cysteine through phenylalanine, is 12 amino acids long. Left in the record is the CDR3 DNA by itself, 36 bases read in frame from the first base.

This entry comes from a study of regulatory T cells in long-lasting Graves disease (dated by TCRdb to the early 2020s). For the wider study: Persistent Graves' disease was defined as antithyroid drug treatment for over 5 years with persistently positive TSH receptor autoantibodies. Persistent Graves' disease patients were compared with newly diagnosed Graves' disease patients by peripheral blood TCR sequencing and RNA sequencing. On average, persistent Graves' disease patients in the clinical cohort had been on antithyroid drugs for approximately ten years. A total of roughly 33 samples were covered by TCR sequencing, comprising about 13 persistent and about 20 newly diagnosed Graves' disease patients. The study was conducted in China and was registered as a clinical trial. General study outcomes and caveats: Preferential use of TRBV28, TRBJ1-2 and TRBJ2-5 was observed in persistent disease, whereas TRBV20-1 and TRBJ2-1 were favored in newly diagnosed disease. Lower TCR Shannon entropy and fewer highly expanded clones were observed in persistent Graves' disease patients than in newly diagnosed patients, which suggested clonal expansion. As a limitation, the authors acknowledged that the small sample size may reduce accuracy. A larger number of public clonotypes was shared among persistent patients (around 3,000) than among newly diagnosed patients (around 970). Only the TCR beta chain was sequenced and analyzed. Only peripheral blood was studied, because thyroid tissue, the primary lesion, was inaccessible.

This sequence uses TRBV2 and TRBJ1-3, with the D gene too uncertain to name. The material was peripheral blood mononuclear cells (PBMCs), obtained when the disease was refractory, from a patient treated with antithyroid drugs. The clonotype originates from a female donor with Graves disease. DNA sequence: TGTGCCAGCAGTGAAATGGGAAACACCATATATTTT. This codes for CASSEMGNTIYF.